This TCR beta chain was obtained from a study of blood T cell repertoires in COVID-19. Adults between roughly 18 and 95 years of age took part from fewer than 30 US areas. Before being deemed recovered, Cohort 3 donors had two negative PCRs, clearance, or symptom resolution. TCRdb's copy holds only in-frame clones and misses some; the assay was immunoSEQ multiplex PCR. The sample yields 390,000 or so clones, approximately 87% seen once. This receptor was taken from a woman between 50 and 59 years old who had recovered from COVID-19. The sequenced sample was PBMCs or T cells enriched from blood (not recorded which).

The CDR3, as DNA: TGTGCCAGCAGCCTACCCGGGGGACAGCGAGTCTTCACTGAAGCTTTCTTT. Protein product: CASSLPGGQRVFTEAFF. The genes are TRBV7-2 and TRBJ1-1; 7 nucleotides match TRBD1. The V segment lost 5 bases and the J segment 4 bases; nucleotides outside the gene matches: 16. This CDR3 spans 17 amino acids. Looked up from germline, CDR1 is SGHTA and CDR2 is FQGNSA.